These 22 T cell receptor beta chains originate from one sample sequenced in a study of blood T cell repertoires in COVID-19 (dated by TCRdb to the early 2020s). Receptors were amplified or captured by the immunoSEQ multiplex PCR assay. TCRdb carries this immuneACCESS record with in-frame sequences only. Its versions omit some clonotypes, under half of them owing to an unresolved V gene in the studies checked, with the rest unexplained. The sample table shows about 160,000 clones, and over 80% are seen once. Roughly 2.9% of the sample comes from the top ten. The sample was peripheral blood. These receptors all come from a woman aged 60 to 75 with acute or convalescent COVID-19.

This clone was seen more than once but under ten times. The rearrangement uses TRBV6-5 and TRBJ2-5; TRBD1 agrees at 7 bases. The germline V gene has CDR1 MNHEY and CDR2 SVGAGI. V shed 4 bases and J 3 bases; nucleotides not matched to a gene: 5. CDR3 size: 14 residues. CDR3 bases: TGTGCCAGCAGTTCAACTACAGGGGAAGAGACCCAGTACTTC. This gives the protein CASSSTTGEETQYF.

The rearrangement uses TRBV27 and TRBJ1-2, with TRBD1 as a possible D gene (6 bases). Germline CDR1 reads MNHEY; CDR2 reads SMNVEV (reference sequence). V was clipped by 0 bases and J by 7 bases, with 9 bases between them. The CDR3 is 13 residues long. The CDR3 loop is CASSLSPGVGYTF. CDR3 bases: TGTGCCAGCAGTTTATCACCAGGGGTTGGCTACACCTTC.

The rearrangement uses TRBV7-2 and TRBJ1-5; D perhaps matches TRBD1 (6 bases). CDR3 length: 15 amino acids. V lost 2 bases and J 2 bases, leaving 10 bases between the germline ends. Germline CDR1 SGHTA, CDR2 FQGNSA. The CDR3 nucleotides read TGTGCCAGCAGCTTAAGGGGGGGAGGCAATCAGCCCCAGCATTTT. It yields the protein CASSLRGGGNQPQHF.

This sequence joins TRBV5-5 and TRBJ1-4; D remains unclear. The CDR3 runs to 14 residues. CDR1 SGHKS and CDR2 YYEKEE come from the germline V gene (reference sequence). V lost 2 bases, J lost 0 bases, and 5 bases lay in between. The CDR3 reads CASSFSSTNEKLFF. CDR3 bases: TGTGCCAGCAGCTTTTCATCAACTAATGAAAAACTGTTTTTT.

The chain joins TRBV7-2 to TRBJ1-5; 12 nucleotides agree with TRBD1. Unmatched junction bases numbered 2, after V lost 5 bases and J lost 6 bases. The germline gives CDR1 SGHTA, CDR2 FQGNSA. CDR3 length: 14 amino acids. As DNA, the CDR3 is TGTGCCAGCAGCGGGACAGGGGGCATTCAGCCCCAGCATTTT. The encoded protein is CASSGTGGIQPQHF.

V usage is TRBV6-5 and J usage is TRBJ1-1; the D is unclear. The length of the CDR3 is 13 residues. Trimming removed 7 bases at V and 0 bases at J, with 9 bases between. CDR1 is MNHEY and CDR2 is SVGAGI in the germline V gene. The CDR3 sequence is CASTRDMNTEAFF. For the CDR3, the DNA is TGTGCCAGCACGCGCGATATGAACACTGAAGCTTTCTTT.

CDR3 residues: CASGTLDRSDGYTF. The CDR3 DNA reads TGTGCCAGCGGAACCTTGGACAGGTCGGATGGCTACACCTTC. This chain connects TRBV6-5 to TRBJ1-2; TRBD1 matches at 7 bases. Germline V gives CDR1 MNHEY, CDR2 SVGAGI. Trimming cost V 8 bases and J 6 bases; bases outside gene matches: 12. This CDR3 spans 14 amino acids.

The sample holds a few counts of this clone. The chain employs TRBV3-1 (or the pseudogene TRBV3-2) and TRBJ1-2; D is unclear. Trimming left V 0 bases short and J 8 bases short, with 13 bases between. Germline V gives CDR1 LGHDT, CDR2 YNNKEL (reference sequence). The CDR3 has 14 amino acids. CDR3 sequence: CASSQDQLGGGYTF. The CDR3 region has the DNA TGTGCCAGCAGCCAAGATCAGCTGGGAGGAGGCTACACCTTC.

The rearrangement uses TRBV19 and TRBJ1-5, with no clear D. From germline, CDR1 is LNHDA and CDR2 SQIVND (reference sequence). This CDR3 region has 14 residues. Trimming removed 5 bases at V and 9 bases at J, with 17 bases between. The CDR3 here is CASSPPGLGRPQHF. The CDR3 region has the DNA TGTGCCAGTAGTCCCCCAGGTCTGGGTCGGCCCCAGCATTTT.

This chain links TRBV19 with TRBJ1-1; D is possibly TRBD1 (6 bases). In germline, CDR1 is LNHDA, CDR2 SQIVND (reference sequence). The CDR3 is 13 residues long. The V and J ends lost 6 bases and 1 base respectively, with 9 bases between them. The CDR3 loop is CASRQGTNTEAFF. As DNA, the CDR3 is TGTGCCAGTAGACAGGGAACGAACACTGAAGCTTTCTTT.

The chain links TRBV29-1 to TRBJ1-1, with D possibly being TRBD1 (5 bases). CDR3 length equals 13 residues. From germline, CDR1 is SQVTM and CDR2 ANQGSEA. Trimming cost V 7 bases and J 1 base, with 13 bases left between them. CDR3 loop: CSAQWGGNTEAFF. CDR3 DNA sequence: TGCAGCGCCCAGTGGGGCGGGAACACTGAAGCTTTCTTT.

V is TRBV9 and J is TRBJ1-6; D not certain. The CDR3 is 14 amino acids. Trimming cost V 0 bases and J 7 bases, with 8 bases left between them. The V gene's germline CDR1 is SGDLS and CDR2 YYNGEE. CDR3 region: CASSVGAGNSPLHF. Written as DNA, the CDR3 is TGTGCCAGCAGCGTAGGGGCGGGAAATTCACCCCTCCACTTT.

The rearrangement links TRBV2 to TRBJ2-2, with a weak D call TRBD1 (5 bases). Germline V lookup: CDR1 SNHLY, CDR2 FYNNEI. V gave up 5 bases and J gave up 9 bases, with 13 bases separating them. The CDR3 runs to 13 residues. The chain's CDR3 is CASSKAGKRELFF. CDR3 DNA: TGTGCCAGCAGTAAGGCAGGGAAACGGGAGCTGTTTTTT.

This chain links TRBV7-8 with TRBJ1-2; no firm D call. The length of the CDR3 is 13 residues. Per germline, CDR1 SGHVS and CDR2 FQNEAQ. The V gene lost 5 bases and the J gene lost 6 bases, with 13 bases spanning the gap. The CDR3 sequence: CASSLGVGDGYTF. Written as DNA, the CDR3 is TGTGCCAGCAGCCTCGGGGTTGGAGATGGCTACACCTTC.

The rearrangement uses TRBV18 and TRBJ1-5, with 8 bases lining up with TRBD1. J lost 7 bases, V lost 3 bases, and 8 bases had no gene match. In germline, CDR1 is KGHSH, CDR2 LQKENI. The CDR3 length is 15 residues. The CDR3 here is CASSPGTGSQQPQHF. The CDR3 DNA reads TGTGCCAGCTCACCGGGGACAGGTTCCCAACAGCCCCAGCATTTT.

The CDR3 spells CASSFRTGAAQETQYF. CDR3 coding DNA: TGTGCCAGCAGTTTTCGGACAGGGGCGGCCCAAGAGACCCAGTACTTC. The V call is TRBV6-2 or TRBV6-3, the J call TRBJ2-5, with TRBD1 matching 9 bases. Germline V gene data show CDR1 as MNHEY and CDR2 as SVGEGT. V dropped 4 bases and J dropped 1; count of bases not matched to a gene: 7. This CDR3 is 16 amino acids long.

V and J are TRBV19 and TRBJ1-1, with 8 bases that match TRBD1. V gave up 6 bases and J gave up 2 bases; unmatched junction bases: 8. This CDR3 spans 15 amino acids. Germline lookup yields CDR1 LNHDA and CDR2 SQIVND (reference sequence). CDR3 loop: CASRRTGQGNTEAFF. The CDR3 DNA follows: TGTGCCAGTAGGCGGACAGGGCAGGGAAACACTGAAGCTTTCTTT.

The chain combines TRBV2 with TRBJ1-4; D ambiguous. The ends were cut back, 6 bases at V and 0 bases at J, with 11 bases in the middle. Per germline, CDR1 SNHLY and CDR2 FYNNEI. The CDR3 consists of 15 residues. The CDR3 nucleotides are TGTGCCAGCAGAGCCGAGCTTGCAACTAATGAAAAACTGTTTTTT. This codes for CASRAELATNEKLFF.

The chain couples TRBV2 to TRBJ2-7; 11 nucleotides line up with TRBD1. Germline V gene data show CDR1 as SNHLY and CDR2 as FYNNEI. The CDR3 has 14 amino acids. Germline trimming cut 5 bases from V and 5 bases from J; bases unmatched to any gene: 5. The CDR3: CASSPDRGQNEQYF. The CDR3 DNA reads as TGTGCCAGCAGTCCGGACAGGGGGCAAAACGAGCAGTACTTC.

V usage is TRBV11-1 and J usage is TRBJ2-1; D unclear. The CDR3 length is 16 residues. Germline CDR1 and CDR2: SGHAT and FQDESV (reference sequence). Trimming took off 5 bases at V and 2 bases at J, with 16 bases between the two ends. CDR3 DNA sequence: TGTGCCAGCAGCCCTCTGGGCTTGAAAGCCTACAATGAGCAGTTCTTC. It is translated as CASSPLGLKAYNEQFF.

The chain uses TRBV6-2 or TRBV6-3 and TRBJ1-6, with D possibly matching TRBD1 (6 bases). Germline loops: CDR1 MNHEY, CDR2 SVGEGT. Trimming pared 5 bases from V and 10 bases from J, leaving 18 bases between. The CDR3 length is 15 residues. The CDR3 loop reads CASSPIDRPGSPLHF. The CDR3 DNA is TGTGCCAGCAGTCCAATCGACAGGCCGGGGTCACCCCTCCACTTT.

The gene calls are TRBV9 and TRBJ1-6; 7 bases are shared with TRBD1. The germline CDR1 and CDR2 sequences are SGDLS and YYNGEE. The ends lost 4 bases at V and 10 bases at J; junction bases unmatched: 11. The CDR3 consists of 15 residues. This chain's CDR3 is CASSSQNRGESPLHF. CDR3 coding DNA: TGTGCCAGCAGCTCCCAAAACAGGGGAGAGTCACCCCTCCACTTT.